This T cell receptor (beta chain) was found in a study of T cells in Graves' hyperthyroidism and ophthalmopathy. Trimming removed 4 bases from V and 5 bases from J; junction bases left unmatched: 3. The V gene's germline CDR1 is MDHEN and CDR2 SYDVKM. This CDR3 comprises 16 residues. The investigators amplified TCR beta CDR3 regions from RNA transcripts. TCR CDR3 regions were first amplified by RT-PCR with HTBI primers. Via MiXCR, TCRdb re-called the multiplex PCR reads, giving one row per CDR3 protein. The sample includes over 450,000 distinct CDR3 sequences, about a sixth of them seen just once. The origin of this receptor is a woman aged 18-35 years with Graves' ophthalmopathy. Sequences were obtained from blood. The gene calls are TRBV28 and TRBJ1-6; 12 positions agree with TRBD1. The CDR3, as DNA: TGTGCCAGCAGTTCCGGGACAGGGGGCAATAATTCACCCCTCCACTTT. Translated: CASSSGTGGNNSPLHF.